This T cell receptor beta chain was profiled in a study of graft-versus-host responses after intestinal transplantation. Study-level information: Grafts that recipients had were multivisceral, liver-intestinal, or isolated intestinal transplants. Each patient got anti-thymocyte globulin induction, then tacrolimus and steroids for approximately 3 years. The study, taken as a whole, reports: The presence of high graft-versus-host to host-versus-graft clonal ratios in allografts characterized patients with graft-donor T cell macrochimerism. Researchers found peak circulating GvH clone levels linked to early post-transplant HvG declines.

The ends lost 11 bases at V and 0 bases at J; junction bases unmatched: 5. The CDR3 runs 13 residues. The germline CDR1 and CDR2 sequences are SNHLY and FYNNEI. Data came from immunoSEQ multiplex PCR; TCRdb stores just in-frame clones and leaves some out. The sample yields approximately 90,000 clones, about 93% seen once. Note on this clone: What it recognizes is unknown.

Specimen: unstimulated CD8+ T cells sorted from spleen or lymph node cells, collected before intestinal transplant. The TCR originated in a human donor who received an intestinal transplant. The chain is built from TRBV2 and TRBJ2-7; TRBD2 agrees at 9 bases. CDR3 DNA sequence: TGTGCCGGGGAGACTAGCGGCTCCTACGAGCAGTACTTC. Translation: CAGETSGSYEQYF.